This T cell receptor beta chain is from a study of early T cells in non-severe SARS-CoV-2 infection. As for the study in general: Chains stayed unpaired after sequencing of bulk RNA from unsorted whole blood. Study-wide results and caveats: Matching with VDJdb favored anti-spike CD8 responses (missing private and CD4 specificities).

Concerning this clonotype: The antigen remains undetermined.

Unique molecular identifiers (one per individual cDNA molecule) were attached. TCRdb independently ran MiXCR on the 5' RACE reads; one entry per CDR3 protein. The sample carries some 81,000 distinct CDR3 sequences, around 17% recorded once. The germline V gene encodes CDR1 SGHAT and CDR2 FQNNGV. Trimming at V came to 5 bases and at J to 0 bases, leaving 8 bases not matched to a gene. There are 17 residues in the CDR3. This receptor was identified in an adult who was a healthcare worker with PCR-confirmed SARS-CoV-2 infection or an uninfected control (not recorded which). V usage is TRBV11-2 and J usage is TRBJ2-1; the match to TRBD2 covers 9 bases. Specimen: whole blood. The CDR3 DNA is TGTGCCAGCAGCCATCGACTAGCGGCTAGCTCCTACAATGAGCAGTTCTTC. Encoded protein: CASSHRLAASSYNEQFF.